What follows are 3 T cell receptor beta chains derived from one specimen sequenced in a study of shared clonotypes between healthy human individuals. TCRdb keeps only in-frame clones here, not all; method: immunoSEQ multiplex PCR. The sample consists of 950,000 to 1,100,000 clones, around 82% of them appearing once. The sample consisted of memory CD4+ T cells from PBMCs. The subset is: CD45RA-negative fraction. All receptors come from a man aged 18 to 30 in good health. Some clones in this sample may be carry-over from other donors' samples.

The chain combines TRBV6-6 with TRBJ2-7; D perhaps matches TRBD2 (5 bases). This CDR3 spans 14 amino acids. Germline CDR1 MNHNY, CDR2 SVGAGI (reference sequence). V was pared by 5 bases and J by 5 bases, with 16 bases between. The CDR3 region has the DNA TGTGCCAGCAGTCTCACTAGGGTCGACCACGAGCAGTACTTC. This gives the protein CASSLTRVDHEQYF.

This chain links TRBV28 with TRBJ2-5, with TRBD1 identical over 7 bases. The ends lost 6 bases at V and 1 base at J; junction bases unmatched: 5. Per the germline V gene, CDR1 is MDHEN and CDR2 is SYDVKM. CDR3 length: 14 residues. The CDR3 region has the DNA TGTGCCAGCAGCTCTGACAGGGTCCAAGAGACCCAGTACTTC. This sequence encodes CASSSDRVQETQYF.

The rearrangement links TRBV9 to TRBJ2-5, with 9 bases matching TRBD1. The germline CDR1 and CDR2 sequences are SGDLS and YYNGEE. After removal of 4 bases from V and 2 bases from J, the junction contained 6 bases not matched to a gene. The CDR3 contains 15 residues. CDR3 loop: CASSWGGQGQETQYF. In DNA, the CDR3 is TGTGCCAGCAGCTGGGGGGGACAGGGACAAGAGACCCAGTACTTC. The full variable domain, its missing parts supplied by reference TRBV9 and TRBJ2-5, is DSGVTQTPKHLITATGQRVTLRCSPRSGDLSVYWYQQSLDQGLQFLIQYYNGEERAKGNILERFSAQQFPDLHSELNLSSLELGDSALYFCASSWGGQGQETQYFGPGTRLLVL.